The sequence of this TCR beta chain was determined in a study of blood T cells in healthy people across ages. Across the study: Capture via template switching afforded approximately one barcoded beta molecule per two T cells.

Notes on this clonotype: The antigen remains undetermined.

Using a J-beta primer mix together with a sample-barcoded 5' primer, a second PCR was run for about 6 to 11 cycles. Via MiXCR, TCRdb re-called the 5' RACE reads, giving one row per CDR3 protein. The table includes around 1,800,000 distinct CDR3 sequences, approximately 40% detected once. Healthy individuals of Caucasian origin from Russia, aged roughly 6 to 95, served as donors. Findings and caveats of the study: Older age went with lower TCR beta diversity per million T cells, in a roughly linear way.

In germline, CDR1 is ENHRY, CDR2 SYGVKD. The CDR3 has 15 residues. The receptor was isolated from a human donor in good health. The gene calls are TRBV10-3 and TRBJ2-4; D is possibly TRBD2 (7 bases). The last part of the DNA fits TRBJ2-5 better; the J call may be wrong. The specimen sequenced was blood. CDR3 residues: CAISDTGGFEETQYF. The DNA of the CDR3 is TGTGCCATCAGTGACACGGGGGGCTTTGAAGAGACCCAGTACTTC.